This T cell receptor (beta chain) was found in a study of cytomegalovirus exposure and HLA in healthy donors. The CDR3 sequence is 13 residues long. The germline V gene has CDR1 SGHTA and CDR2 FQGNSA. Unmatched junction bases numbered 4, after V lost 6 bases and J lost 5 bases. The primer mix had 60 Vbeta and 13 Jbeta primers. The data were produced by immunoSEQ multiplex PCR, yet TCRdb's version contains in-frame clones alone and is incomplete. Of around 110,000 clones listed, roughly a tenth are singletons. This sequence joins TRBV7-2 and TRBJ1-5; 7 bases are shared with TRBD1. The TCR was taken from a man younger than 40 in good health and CMV-seronegative. Sequenced sample: PBMCs. CDR3 bases: TGTGCCAGCAGGCCGGGACAGCATCAGCCCCAGCATTTT. This translates into CASRPGQHQPQHF.